Each of the 5 T cell receptor beta chains below was sequenced from the same sample in a study of blood T cells in healthy people across ages. Primed by a sample-barcoded 5' primer and a J-beta primer mix, a second PCR proceeded for about 7 to 11 cycles. TCRdb ran MiXCR on the 5' RACE reads and lists one entry per CDR3 protein. The table lists around 1.5 million distinct CDR3 sequences, approximately 59% of them singletons. Sequenced sample: blood. All receptors derive from a man between 18 and 35 years old in good health.

This chain joins TRBV6-5 and TRBJ2-7; D uncertain. V lost 0 bases to trimming and J lost 8 bases, with 5 bases between them. CDR1 MNHEY and CDR2 SVGAGI come from the germline V gene. The CDR3 runs to 11 residues. The CDR3 loop is CASSYSGQQYF. In DNA form, the CDR3 reads TGTGCCAGCAGTTACTCAGGACAGCAGTACTTC.

The chain links TRBV4-3 to TRBJ2-4; TRBD2 is a possible D gene (6 bases). Gene TRBJ2-7 matches the end of the DNA better, so the J call may be wrong. This CDR3 contains 15 residues. Germline V gene sequence: CDR1 LGHNA, CDR2 YSLEER. The DNA of the CDR3 is TGCGCCAGCAGCCAAGATGTTGCTAGCGCCCACGAGCAGTACTTC. Translation gives CASSQDVASAHEQYF.

The chain uses TRBV20-1 and TRBJ2-1, with 9 bases identical to TRBD2. V shed 2 bases, J shed 5 bases, and the junction held 13 bases outside the gene matches. The CDR3 spans 17 residues. The germline CDR1 and CDR2 sequences are DFQATT and SNEGSKA (reference sequence). The CDR3 here is CSARYIIAAGGNNEQFF. Written as DNA, the CDR3 is TGCAGTGCTAGATATATAATCGCGGCGGGAGGGAACAATGAGCAGTTCTTC.

The gene calls are TRBV10-3 and TRBJ2-1; tentatively, D is TRBD2 (5 bases). The germline V gene encodes CDR1 ENHRY and CDR2 SYGVKD. The CDR3 has 14 residues. V lost 10 bases and J 0 bases, leaving 13 bases between the germline ends. The CDR3 DNA is TGTGCCACCGCAGGACTGAGCTCCTACAATGAGCAGTTCTTC. Translation gives CATAGLSSYNEQFF.

J is TRBJ2-7 and V is TRBV4-3; D is unresolved. CDR1 is LGHNA and CDR2 is YSLEER in the germline V gene. V was cut by 0 bases and J by 7 bases, with 13 bases left in between. This CDR3 spans 14 amino acids. CDR3 bases: TGCGCCAGCAGCCAAGATAGGGCAGGCGATGAGCAGTACTTC. It translates to CASSQDRAGDEQYF.